These T cell receptor beta chains were read from a single sample in a study of T and B cells in COVID-19 patients. From the multiplex PCR reads, TCRdb called clonotypes with MiXCR, one entry per CDR3 protein. The table includes approximately 16,000 distinct CDR3 sequences, about 29% detected once. The sequenced sample consisted of blood. The receptors derive from a human donor who had recovered from COVID-19. Both conserved end residues are part of each CDR3. Fields, in order: clone size, J gene, V gene, D gene, CDR3 protein, CDR3 DNA. D genes are given only for firm matches. Size tells how often a clone was seen (once, few, many) or the class of an expanded clone, and some rows leave it out.

clone_size: -
j_call: TRBJ1-5
v_call: TRBV7-9
d_call: TRBD1
cdr3_aa: CASSRGQVNQPQHF
cdr3_nt: TGTGCCAGCAGTCGTGGACAGGTCAATCAGCCCCAGCATTTT

clone_size: few
j_call: TRBJ1-1
v_call: TRBV18
d_call: -
cdr3_aa: CASSLDSLWTEAFF
cdr3_nt: TGTGCCAGCTCACTCGACAGCCTCTGGACTGAAGCTTTCTTT

clone_size: -
j_call: TRBJ2-1
v_call: TRBV18
d_call: TRBD2
cdr3_aa: CASSLTHLAGDEQFF
cdr3_nt: TGTGCCAGCTCATTAACCCATCTAGCGGGGGATGAGCAGTTCTTC

clone_size: many
j_call: TRBJ2-7
v_call: TRBV19
d_call: TRBD1
cdr3_aa: CASSILRGQGPYEQYF
cdr3_nt: TGTGCCAGTAGTATCCTAAGGGGACAGGGCCCTTACGAGCAGTACTTC

clone_size: once
j_call: TRBJ2-7
v_call: TRBV29-1
d_call: TRBD2
cdr3_aa: CSEAAGRAQYF
cdr3_nt: TGCAGCGAAGCGGCAGGGAGGGCGCAGTACTTC

clone_size: medium-sized
j_call: TRBJ2-7
v_call: TRBV29-1
d_call: -
cdr3_aa: CSVHKGYEQYF
cdr3_nt: TGCAGCGTCCATAAGGGCTACGAGCAGTACTTC

clone_size: -
j_call: TRBJ2-1
v_call: TRBV6-2/TRBV6-3
d_call: TRBD1
cdr3_aa: CASRRTGWSSYNEQFF
cdr3_nt: TGTGCCAGCAGGAGGACAGGGTGGAGCTCCTACAATGAGCAGTTCTTC

clone_size: few
j_call: TRBJ1-2
v_call: TRBV5-6
d_call: TRBD1
cdr3_aa: CASSLGTGQSTFGYTF
cdr3_nt: TGTGCCAGCAGCTTGGGGACAGGGCAGTCTACTTTTGGCTACACCTTC

clone_size: -
j_call: TRBJ1-4
v_call: TRBV27
d_call: TRBD1
cdr3_aa: CASRIGGQGYGATNEKLFF
cdr3_nt: TGTGCCAGCCGGATAGGGGGACAGGGCTACGGTGCAACTAATGAAAAACTGTTTTTT

clone_size: few
j_call: TRBJ2-7
v_call: TRBV18
d_call: TRBD1
cdr3_aa: CASSSNTGTGVYEQYF
cdr3_nt: TGTGCCAGCTCATCCAACACCGGGACAGGGGTTTACGAGCAGTACTTC

clone_size: many
j_call: TRBJ2-1
v_call: TRBV12-3/TRBV12-4
d_call: TRBD1
cdr3_aa: CASIRDSQFNEQFF
cdr3_nt: TGTGCCAGCATCAGGGACAGCCAATTCAATGAGCAGTTCTTC

clone_size: many
j_call: TRBJ1-5
v_call: TRBV30
d_call: -
cdr3_aa: CAWSRKDGDSNQPQHF
cdr3_nt: TGTGCCTGGAGTCGAAAGGACGGAGATAGCAATCAGCCCCAGCATTTT

clone_size: many
j_call: TRBJ2-1
v_call: TRBV27
d_call: -
cdr3_aa: CASSLGRGLDEQFF
cdr3_nt: TGTGCCAGCAGTTTGGGCAGGGGCCTTGACGAGCAGTTCTTC

clone_size: -
j_call: TRBJ2-7
v_call: TRBV11-3
d_call: TRBD2
cdr3_aa: CASSLESGGTTYEQYF
cdr3_nt: TGTGCCAGCAGCTTAGAAAGCGGGGGGACCACCTACGAGCAGTACTTC

clone_size: -
j_call: TRBJ2-7
v_call: TRBV6-1
d_call: -
cdr3_aa: CASRVTGTTYEQYF
cdr3_nt: TGTGCCAGCAGAGTTACCGGGACAACCTACGAGCAGTACTTC

clone_size: -
j_call: TRBJ1-6
v_call: TRBV5-4
d_call: TRBD1
cdr3_aa: CASSQRRGQGVTGGSPLHF
cdr3_nt: TGTGCCAGCAGCCAGAGACGGGGACAGGGGGTTACCGGAGGATCACCCCTCCACTTT

clone_size: medium-sized
j_call: TRBJ1-4
v_call: TRBV29-1
d_call: TRBD1
cdr3_aa: CSAGQEKLFF
cdr3_nt: TGCAGCGCGGGACAGGAAAAACTGTTTTTT

clone_size: -
j_call: TRBJ1-1
v_call: TRBV10-3
d_call: -
cdr3_aa: CAISEKRSTEAFF
cdr3_nt: TGTGCCATCAGTGAGAAAAGGAGCACTGAAGCTTTCTTT

clone_size: medium-sized
j_call: TRBJ1-2
v_call: TRBV30
d_call: -
cdr3_aa: CAWSVESYGYTF
cdr3_nt: TGTGCCTGGAGTGTAGAAAGCTATGGCTACACCTTC

clone_size: medium-sized
j_call: TRBJ2-1
v_call: TRBV27
d_call: -
cdr3_aa: CASSRDPAWEQFF
cdr3_nt: TGTGCCAGCAGCCGGGACCCAGCGTGGGAGCAGTTCTTC

clone_size: -
j_call: TRBJ1-1
v_call: TRBV27
d_call: -
cdr3_aa: CASSSPGLGTEAFF
cdr3_nt: TGTGCCAGCAGTTCCCCGGGCCTGGGGACTGAAGCTTTCTTT

clone_size: few
j_call: TRBJ2-5
v_call: TRBV5-4
d_call: -
cdr3_aa: CASSLPGDLQETQYF
cdr3_nt: TGTGCCAGCAGCCTGCCGGGCGATCTTCAAGAGACCCAGTACTTC

clone_size: -
j_call: TRBJ1-1
v_call: TRBV30
d_call: -
cdr3_aa: CAWSQGLNTEAFF
cdr3_nt: TGTGCCTGGAGTCAGGGACTGAACACTGAAGCTTTCTTT

clone_size: -
j_call: TRBJ2-1
v_call: TRBV11-2
d_call: -
cdr3_aa: CASRGPETFFF
cdr3_nt: TGTGCCAGCAGGGGTCCTGAGACATTTTTCTTC

clone_size: few
j_call: TRBJ1-2
v_call: TRBV12-3/TRBV12-4
d_call: -
cdr3_aa: CASSRTESNYGYTF
cdr3_nt: TGTGCCAGCAGCCGGACGGAATCTAACTATGGCTACACCTTC

clone_size: -
j_call: TRBJ2-7
v_call: TRBV27
d_call: TRBD2
cdr3_aa: CASSYISSGGTYEQYF
cdr3_nt: TGTGCCAGCAGTTATATTTCAAGCGGGGGGACCTACGAGCAGTACTTC

clone_size: -
j_call: TRBJ2-3
v_call: TRBV11-3
d_call: -
cdr3_aa: CASSQPQGITDTQYF
cdr3_nt: TGTGCCAGCAGCCAACCTCAGGGGATCACAGATACGCAGTATTTT

clone_size: -
j_call: TRBJ2-1
v_call: TRBV7-2
d_call: TRBD2
cdr3_aa: CASSLLSGSPNEQFF
cdr3_nt: TGTGCCAGCAGCTTACTCAGCGGGAGCCCCAATGAGCAGTTCTTC

clone_size: few
j_call: TRBJ1-6
v_call: TRBV6-5
d_call: -
cdr3_aa: CASSYPPVGAANSPLHF
cdr3_nt: TGTGCCAGCAGTTACCCCCCCGTGGGAGCGGCTAATTCACCCCTCCACTTT

clone_size: -
j_call: TRBJ1-5
v_call: TRBV6-2/TRBV6-3
d_call: -
cdr3_aa: CASSELVRGWIGNQPQHF
cdr3_nt: TGTGCCAGCAGTGAATTAGTTCGGGGGTGGATAGGCAATCAGCCCCAGCATTTT

clone_size: -
j_call: TRBJ2-1
v_call: TRBV10-3
d_call: TRBD1
cdr3_aa: CAISESRTGGFNEQFF
cdr3_nt: TGTGCCATCAGTGAGTCCAGGACAGGGGGCTTCAATGAGCAGTTCTTC

clone_size: -
j_call: TRBJ2-1
v_call: TRBV4-2
d_call: TRBD2
cdr3_aa: CASSQEGTSGRARQFF
cdr3_nt: TGTGCCAGCAGCCAAGAAGGGACTAGCGGGAGGGCGAGGCAGTTCTTC

clone_size: few
j_call: TRBJ1-1
v_call: TRBV30
d_call: -
cdr3_aa: CAWSLDMNTEAFF
cdr3_nt: TGTGCCTGGAGTCTCGATATGAACACTGAAGCTTTCTTT

clone_size: many
j_call: TRBJ1-4
v_call: TRBV5-4
d_call: TRBD1
cdr3_aa: CASSTDRGSTNEKLFF
cdr3_nt: TGTGCCAGCAGCACCGACAGGGGGTCAACTAATGAAAAACTGTTTTTT

clone_size: -
j_call: TRBJ1-5
v_call: TRBV10-3
d_call: -
cdr3_aa: CAISEPNQPQHF
cdr3_nt: TGTGCCATCAGTGAGCCCAATCAGCCCCAGCATTTT

clone_size: -
j_call: TRBJ2-3
v_call: TRBV10-2
d_call: -
cdr3_aa: CATTAGKNTQYF
cdr3_nt: TGCGCCACCACGGCGGGGAAGAATACGCAGTATTTT

clone_size: -
j_call: TRBJ2-6
v_call: TRBV28
d_call: -
cdr3_aa: CASRDRSSGANVLTF
cdr3_nt: TGTGCCAGCAGAGACAGAAGCTCTGGGGCCAACGTCCTGACTTTC

clone_size: -
j_call: TRBJ2-1
v_call: TRBV30
d_call: TRBD1
cdr3_aa: CACFEGAVDEQFF
cdr3_nt: TGTGCCTGTTTTGAGGGGGCGGTGGATGAGCAGTTCTTC

clone_size: -
j_call: TRBJ1-6
v_call: TRBV12-3/TRBV12-4
d_call: -
cdr3_aa: CASSTTFPSSYNSPLHF
cdr3_nt: TGTGCCAGCAGCACCACATTCCCCAGCTCCTATAATTCACCCCTCCACTTT

clone_size: -
j_call: TRBJ1-1
v_call: TRBV7-2
d_call: -
cdr3_aa: CASSLMSGIIPEAFF
cdr3_nt: TGTGCCAGCAGCTTAATGTCGGGGATAATTCCTGAAGCTTTCTTT

clone_size: medium-sized
j_call: TRBJ1-1
v_call: TRBV19
d_call: TRBD1
cdr3_aa: CASSAQTGVAEAFF
cdr3_nt: TGTGCCAGTAGTGCCCAGACAGGGGTGGCTGAAGCTTTCTTT

clone_size: -
j_call: TRBJ2-3
v_call: TRBV7-2
d_call: -
cdr3_aa: CASSWAAPGTDMQYF
cdr3_nt: TGTGCCAGCAGCTGGGCAGCCCCTGGCACAGATATGCAGTATTTT

clone_size: -
j_call: TRBJ1-5
v_call: TRBV20-1
d_call: -
cdr3_aa: CSASSGWGARDQPQHF
cdr3_nt: TGCAGTGCTAGTTCGGGTTGGGGGGCAAGGGATCAGCCCCAGCATTTT

clone_size: few
j_call: TRBJ2-7
v_call: TRBV6-5
d_call: -
cdr3_aa: CASSSRVGVNYEQYF
cdr3_nt: TGTGCCAGCAGTTCAAGGGTGGGAGTTAACTACGAGCAGTACTTC

clone_size: -
j_call: TRBJ1-2
v_call: TRBV5-6
d_call: -
cdr3_aa: CASSLVDRQANYGYTF
cdr3_nt: TGTGCCAGCAGCTTGGTGGACCGTCAGGCTAACTATGGCTACACCTTC

clone_size: once
j_call: TRBJ1-5
v_call: TRBV20-1
d_call: -
cdr3_aa: CSARDSGPLSNQPQHF
cdr3_nt: TGCAGTGCTAGAGACAGTGGACCTCTGAGCAATCAGCCCCAGCATTTT

clone_size: few
j_call: TRBJ2-3
v_call: TRBV5-1
d_call: TRBD2
cdr3_aa: CASNRAGVGTDTQYF
cdr3_nt: TGCGCCAGCAACCGGGCGGGAGTGGGCACAGATACGCAGTATTTT

clone_size: few
j_call: TRBJ1-1
v_call: TRBV13
d_call: -
cdr3_aa: CASSHLNTEAFF
cdr3_nt: TGTGCCAGCTCCCACTTGAACACTGAAGCTTTCTTT

clone_size: few
j_call: TRBJ2-2
v_call: TRBV7-2
d_call: -
cdr3_aa: CASSSSTGPNTGELFF
cdr3_nt: TGTGCCAGCAGCTCCTCGACAGGACCGAACACCGGGGAGCTGTTTTTT

clone_size: few
j_call: TRBJ2-7
v_call: TRBV6-2/TRBV6-3
d_call: -
cdr3_aa: CASSYLETPVGEQYF
cdr3_nt: TGTGCCAGCAGTTACCTAGAGACCCCGGTCGGCGAGCAGTACTTC

clone_size: medium-sized
j_call: TRBJ2-2
v_call: TRBV29-1
d_call: -
cdr3_aa: CSVPTGSGFAGELFF
cdr3_nt: TGCAGCGTTCCCACAGGTTCGGGTTTCGCCGGGGAGCTGTTTTTT